This T cell receptor beta chain was identified in a study of T cell responses to AZD1222 COVID-19 vaccine. Study conclusions and caveats: The peak T cell response came first, and repertoires were sampled only after it. CD4 TCRs linked to vaccination spanned spike, dominating at 160-218 and 743-854. In the spike-specific TCR repertoire, nearly half reportedly target unmutated variant regions. The donor cohort was predominantly white British with a female majority, and clonal diversity may have been underestimated.

In the case of this clone: The target antigen is unknown.

This table comes from immunoSEQ multiplex PCR, and its TCRdb copy is limited to in-frame clones, with some not included. The table lists roughly 180,000 clones, over 80% of them singletons. This clonotype originated in an adult in good health. The sequencing used peripheral blood, collected on day 0 of AZD1222 vaccination.

The CDR3 loop reads CASSSVAGTYEQYF. CDR3 coding DNA: TGTGCCAGCAGCTCAGTAGCCGGGACCTACGAGCAGTACTTC. The chain links TRBV5-6 to TRBJ2-7; perhaps TRBD2 as D (5 bases). Germline lookup yields CDR1 SGHDT and CDR2 YYEEEE. The CDR3 sequence is 14 residues long. The ends were cut back, 3 bases at V and 2 bases at J, with 12 bases in the middle.